This T cell receptor beta chain was captured in a study of T cells in Graves' hyperthyroidism and ophthalmopathy. RNA transcripts yielded amplified TCR beta CDR3 regions. HTBI primers were the set used in a first-round RT-PCR of the TCR CDR3. TCRdb redid the calling of the multiplex PCR reads with MiXCR, one entry per CDR3 protein. Found here are hundreds of thousands of distinct CDR3 sequences, roughly 15% of them singletons; the top ten hold approximately 12%. This clonotype was counted many times. Among ophthalmopathy patients, the Clinical Activity Score reached at least 3, the NOSPECS grade reached at least 4, and duration remained under 3 months. Any patient presenting with uncontrolled infection, other autoimmune disease, pregnancy or lactation was left out. Fresh peripheral blood, approximately 9.1 ml, was the source of the PBMCs. Germline CDR1 KGHSH, CDR2 LQKENI. V was pared by 3 bases and J by 2 bases, with 6 bases of the junction left unmatched. The CDR3 runs 15 residues.

The chain carries TRBV18 and TRBJ1-2; 7 positions agree with TRBD1. Sequences were obtained from blood. The clonotype originates from a woman in her fifties or sixties with Graves' ophthalmopathy. CDR3 sequence reads: CASSPTGTANYGYTF. DNA for the CDR3: TGTGCCAGCTCACCGACCGGGACAGCCAACTATGGCTACACCTTC. Full variable domain (remainder filled in from reference TRBV18 and TRBJ1-2): NAGVMQNPRHLVRRRGQEARLRCSPMKGHSHVYWYRQLPEEGLKFMVYLQKENIIDESGMPKERFSAEFPKEGPSILRIQQVVRGDSAAYFCASSPTGTANYGYTFGSGTRLTVV.